These 20 T cell receptor beta chains originate from one sample sequenced in a study of T-cell memory formation after mild COVID-19. Using its own MiXCR run on the 5' RACE reads, TCRdb lists one record per CDR3 protein. The data show 450,000 to 650,000 distinct CDR3 sequences, with less than 25% seen just once and roughly 9.1% held by the top ten. Sequencing was carried out using PBMCs or a T cell subset sorted from them (not recorded which). These receptors all come from an adult woman who had mild COVID-19 (a few samples of this study predate the infection). Cell type and time point are not known.

This clonotype was seen more than once but under ten times. V usage is TRBV23-1 and J usage is TRBJ2-1, with D possibly TRBD1 on 5 matching bases. TRBV23-1 falls under the ORF class, with uncertain function. The CDR3 has 16 residues. V lost 0 bases, J lost 0 bases, and 9 bases lay in between. CDR3 protein: CASSQSTVISYNEQFF. CDR3 coding DNA: TGCGCCAGCAGTCAATCGACAGTGATCTCCTACAATGAGCAGTTCTTC.

The chain couples TRBV15 to TRBJ2-2; D is undetermined. Germline assignment: CDR1 LNHNV and CDR2 YYDKDF (reference sequence). The V end lost 3 bases, the J end lost 6 bases, and 17 bases lay between the germline ends. CDR3 size: 16 residues. The CDR3 DNA is TGTGCCACCAGCAGTCTCCTCGGTCCTGGGGCCGGGGAGCTGTTTTTT. This sequence encodes CATSSLLGPGAGELFF.

The gene calls are TRBV21-1 and TRBJ2-3. TRBV21-1 counts as a pseudogene. The CDR3 is 17 amino acids. CDR3: CASSKRIAEYPSDTQYF. CDR3 in DNA: TGTGCCAGCAGCAAGCGAATAGCCGAGTATCCCTCAGATACGCAGTATTTT.

The chain employs TRBV29-1 and TRBJ2-1, with 11 bases aligning to TRBD2. The CDR3 is 19 residues long. Looked up from germline, CDR1 is SQVTM and CDR2 is ANQGSEA. V dropped 1 base and J dropped 0; count of bases not matched to a gene: 11. The CDR3 nucleotides read TGCAGCGTTGAAGGCGGGCTAGCGGGAGGAAGGAGCTCCTACAATGAGCAGTTCTTC. Its translation: CSVEGGLAGGRSSYNEQFF.

This clonotype was recorded a few times. V is TRBV7-2 and J is TRBJ1-6; 7 nucleotides match TRBD1. This CDR3 has 15 amino acids. Germline CDR1 and CDR2: SGHTA and FQGNSA. V trimming: 5 bases; J trimming: 7 bases; junction bases outside the gene matches: 8. The CDR3 here is CASSRLGTENSPLHF. CDR3 coding DNA: TGTGCCAGCAGCCGGTTGGGGACAGAAAATTCACCCCTCCACTTT.

This clonotype was counted a few times. The chain couples TRBV5-5 to TRBJ2-1; 7 nucleotides line up with TRBD1. The CDR3 is made up of 14 amino acids. Germline-derived CDR1 and CDR2 are SGHKS and YYEKEE (reference sequence). Trimming cost V 0 bases and J 12 bases; bases outside gene matches: 9. The chain's CDR3 is CASSLEGQPFVQFF. The DNA of the CDR3 is TGTGCCAGCAGCTTGGAGGGACAGCCTTTTGTGCAGTTCTTC.

This chain connects TRBV20-1 to TRBJ1-3; possible D gene TRBD1, 5 bases. V was shortened by 3 bases and J by 2 bases, with 11 bases between the two germline ends. CDR3 size: 14 residues. Looked up from germline, CDR1 is DFQATT and CDR2 is SNEGSKA (reference sequence). CDR3 DNA: TGCAGTGCTAGGGGTTCGGGGGCTGGAAACACCATATATTTT. This encodes CSARGSGAGNTIYF.

J is TRBJ1-4 and V is TRBV20-1, with no clear D. The V gene's germline CDR1 is DFQATT and CDR2 SNEGSKA (reference sequence). CDR3 length: 12 residues. V gave up 4 bases and J gave up 4 bases, with 7 bases separating them. Written as DNA, the CDR3 is TGCAGTGCTATGAGTAATAATGAAAAACTGTTTTTT. Protein product: CSAMSNNEKLFF.

The genes are TRBV5-1 and TRBJ2-4; D call uncertain. This CDR3 spans 16 amino acids. Deletions cut 2 bases from V and 0 bases from J, with 12 bases between. CDR1 is SGHRS and CDR2 is YFSETQ in the germline V gene. CDR3: CASSFGPRIAKNIQYF. The CDR3, as DNA: TGCGCCAGCAGCTTCGGACCCAGGATAGCCAAAAACATTCAGTACTTC.

The rearrangement joins TRBV12-3 or TRBV12-4 to TRBJ2-5, with 9 nucleotides matching TRBD2. CDR3 length: 15 residues. The ends lost 8 bases at V and 5 bases at J; junction bases unmatched: 12. As DNA, the CDR3 is TGTGCCAGCGCAAGAGTGGGACTAGCTTTCGAGACCCAGTACTTC. It translates to CASARVGLAFETQYF.

This clonotype was observed a few times. The chain uses TRBV15 and TRBJ2-2; perhaps TRBD1 as D (6 bases). Germline CDR1 reads LNHNV; CDR2 reads YYDKDF (reference sequence). V dropped 0 bases and J dropped 3 bases, with 11 bases sitting between them. This CDR3 spans 16 amino acids. This CDR3 is CATSREGAKYTGELFF. In DNA, the CDR3 is TGTGCCACCAGCAGAGAGGGGGCGAAGTACACCGGGGAGCTGTTTTTT.

This clonotype was observed a few times. This sequence joins TRBV30 and TRBJ1-2; 7 bases match TRBD1. The CDR3 consists of 14 residues. From germline, CDR1 is GTSNPN and CDR2 SVGIG (reference sequence). Trimming removed 5 bases from V and 6 bases from J; junction bases left unmatched: 12. The CDR3 DNA is TGTGCCTGGGACAAGGGGGCCAGAGAAAATGGCTACACCTTC. Its translation: CAWDKGARENGYTF.

This clonotype was recorded at least ten times. V gene TRBV25-1 combines with J gene TRBJ2-3; 11 bases align to TRBD2. This CDR3 spans 17 amino acids. V lost 4 bases and J lost 6; bases outside the gene matches: 12. Germline V lookup: CDR1 MGHDK, CDR2 SYGVNS. CDR3 in DNA: TGTGCCAGCAGTGGACCAACTAGCGGGAGTGAGGATGATACGCAGTATTTT. Encoded protein: CASSGPTSGSEDDTQYF.

The chain couples TRBV20-1 to TRBJ1-1, with TRBD1 as a possible D gene (6 bases). The CDR3 spans 15 residues. Germline V lookup: CDR1 DFQATT, CDR2 SNEGSKA (reference sequence). With 4 bases removed from V and 4 bases from J, the gap between germline ends came to 19 bases. The CDR3 DNA reads TGCAGTGCTAAGGGGGGACACCTCGGGGGCACTGAAGCTTTCTTT. Translation gives CSAKGGHLGGTEAFF.

The chain employs TRBV3-1 and TRBJ2-7, with D perhaps TRBD1 or TRBD2 (6 bases each). Trimming cost V 0 bases and J 9 bases, with 12 bases left between them. Germline values: CDR1 LGHDT, CDR2 YNNKEL (reference sequence). CDR3 size: 13 residues. The CDR3 sequence: CASSQDPGAVQYF. The CDR3 nucleotides read TGTGCCAGCAGCCAAGATCCGGGGGCGGTGCAGTACTTC.

This clonotype was seen only a few times. The J gene is TRBJ2-3, the V gene TRBV7-6; the D is unclear. V lost 4 bases and J lost 4, with 12 bases in between. Per the germline V gene, CDR1 is SGHVS and CDR2 is FNYEAQ. The CDR3 runs 14 residues. This CDR3 reads CASSSRPSPDTQYF. The DNA of the CDR3 is TGTGCCAGCAGCTCCCGCCCAAGCCCAGATACGCAGTATTTT.

The table lists this clonotype with a few counts. Germline and junction disagree at one end, which may indicate a read error. V gene TRBV11-2 combines with J gene TRBJ1-2; no clear D. Germline V gene data show CDR1 as SGHAT and CDR2 as FQNNGV. The CDR3 contains 14 residues. CDR3 residues: CASSLELFGPHSFF. The CDR3 DNA is TGTGCCAGCAGCTTAGAGCTCTTCGGTCCTCACTCTTTTTTC.

This clonotype was observed a few times. The chain combines TRBV5-6 with TRBJ2-7; D is unresolved. Trimming took 0 bases from V and 1 from J, leaving 11 bases between them. The germline gives CDR1 SGHDT, CDR2 YYEEEE. CDR3 length equals 15 residues. The DNA of the CDR3 is TGTGCCAGCAGCTTGGACATGGCCCCTTCCTACGAGCAGTACTTC. Residues: CASSLDMAPSYEQYF.

V and J are TRBV2 and TRBJ2-7; D ambiguous. This CDR3 is built from 11 residues. Germline CDR1 SNHLY, CDR2 FYNNEI. Trimming shortened V by 3 bases and J by 6 bases, and 6 bases separated the two germline ends. Here the CDR3 reads CASSDLFEQYF. Written as DNA, the CDR3 is TGTGCCAGCAGTGACCTTTTCGAGCAGTACTTC.

This clonotype has only a few counts. The genes are TRBV12-3 or TRBV12-4 and TRBJ2-4; tentative D call: TRBD2 (6 bases). The CDR3 totals 15 residues. Trimming removed 5 bases at V and 3 bases at J, with 14 bases between. DNA for the CDR3: TGTGCCAGCAGTCCGGAGGGAGTGGTCAAAAACATTCAGTACTTC. Amino acid sequence: CASSPEGVVKNIQYF.